This TCR beta chain stems from a study of T cell responses to AZD1222 COVID-19 vaccine. Concerning this clone itself: One junction end does not reproduce the germline sequence, and a read error may be involved.

Germline V gene lookup returns CDR1 MDHEN and CDR2 SYDVKM. The CDR3 extends over 15 amino acids. The table came from immunoSEQ multiplex PCR; TCRdb's copy has only in-frame clones and leaves some out. Here the sample spans approximately 100,000 clones, under 90% being singletons. V is TRBV28 and J is TRBJ1-3, with 8 bases that match TRBD1. Sequenced here: peripheral blood, sampled on day 0 of MenACWY control vaccination. This receptor was taken from an adult in good health. The CDR3 DNA follows: TGTGCCAGCAGTTTAGCCACAGGGGGTGGAAGCACCATATATTTT. Its translation: CASSLATGGGSTIYF.